This paragraph covers one T cell receptor beta chain sequence. The sample is drawn from a study of cytomegalovirus exposure and HLA in healthy donors. Primers for the PCR totalled 60 Vbeta and 13 Jbeta. Measured with immunoSEQ multiplex PCR; TCRdb has only the in-frame clones, and not every one. Of about 200,000 clones listed, roughly 80% are singletons. Germline V gene lookup returns CDR1 SNHLY and CDR2 FYNNEI. The CDR3 contains 15 residues. V gave up 5 bases and J gave up 3 bases; unmatched junction bases: 6. V is TRBV2 and J is TRBJ2-1; 8 nucleotides line up with TRBD1. Sequencing was performed on PBMCs. The sequence derives from a man aged 30 to 45 in good health and CMV-seronegative. The CDR3 sequence is CASSPGQGYYNEQFF. DNA for the CDR3: TGTGCCAGCAGTCCCGGACAGGGCTACTACAATGAGCAGTTCTTC.